Shown below are 5 T cell receptor beta chains from a single sample sequenced in a study of blood T cell repertoires in COVID-19. Produced via immunoSEQ multiplex PCR; TCRdb's table is partial and in-frame only. The sample has tens of thousands of clones, roughly 87% seen once; the top ten hold 29%. The sample comprised peripheral blood. These receptors came from a woman of 80 years or more with active or convalescent COVID-19.

V gene TRBV11-2 combines with J gene TRBJ1-1; TRBD1 aligns across 7 bases. The V gene end was trimmed by 5 bases and the J gene end by 6 bases; junction bases not matched to a gene: 15. This CDR3 comprises 16 residues. Per the germline V gene, CDR1 is SGHAT and CDR2 is FQNNGV. DNA for the CDR3: TGTGCCAGCAGCCTGAGAAGACAGGGAGGTTTCGCTGAAGCTTTCTTT. This codes for CASSLRRQGGFAEAFF.

The chain links TRBV18 to TRBJ1-1, with 7 nucleotides matching TRBD1. V lost 3 bases, J lost 1 base, and 2 bases stayed unmatched. Looked up from germline, CDR1 is KGHSH and CDR2 is LQKENI. The CDR3 sequence is 14 residues long. Here the CDR3 DNA reads TGTGCCAGCTCACCGGGACAGCCGAACACTGAAGCTTTCTTT. As protein: CASSPGQPNTEAFF.

The CDR3 DNA follows: TGTGCCACCAGCCATGCTCCGACATCGCAGCCCCAGCATTTT. Translation: CATSHAPTSQPQHF. The chain recombines TRBV15 with TRBJ1-5; D is unresolved. Germline-derived CDR1 and CDR2 are LNHNV and YYDKDF (reference sequence). V lost 5 bases and J 7 bases, leaving 15 bases between the germline ends. The CDR3 runs 14 residues.

The chain carries TRBV6-2 or TRBV6-3 and TRBJ2-2; 9 nucleotides agree with TRBD1. J was trimmed by 7 bases and V by 5 bases; bases with no gene match: 8. CDR1 and CDR2 from the germline V gene are MNHEY and SVGEGT. This CDR3 region has 15 residues. The CDR3 spells CASSRDRELGGELFF. As DNA, the CDR3 is TGTGCCAGCAGTAGGGACAGGGAACTAGGCGGGGAGCTGTTTTTT.

J is TRBJ1-1 and V is TRBV6-2 or TRBV6-3; 7 bases agree with TRBD1. The CDR3 contains 14 residues. Looked up from germline, CDR1 is MNHEY and CDR2 is SVGEGT. Trimming cost V 4 bases and J 4 bases; bases outside gene matches: 6. The CDR3 bases are TGTGCCAGCAGTTGGGAGACAGGGATCACTGAAGCTTTCTTT. It specifies CASSWETGITEAFF.